This T cell receptor beta chain was identified in a study of blood T cells in healthy people across ages. Trimming stripped 4 bases from V and 6 bases from J, with 9 bases between. Per germline, CDR1 MDHEN and CDR2 SYDVKM. The CDR3 is made up of 12 amino acids. Donors gave ten milliliters of peripheral blood apiece. Study-wide points: The study regarded diversity estimates from one million T cells as underestimates. Diversity of TCR beta correlated strongly with naive T cell percentage.

A J-beta primer mix and a sample-barcoded 5' primer were used in a second PCR of about 7 to 12 cycles. All samples gave at least 2.5 million CDR3-containing paired-end reads. TCRdb used MiXCR to reprocess the 5' RACE reads, holding one entry per CDR3 protein. The repertoire holds about 720,000 distinct CDR3 sequences, with over 20% as singletons. A word on this clonotype: Its antigen is unknown.

The specimen was blood. J is TRBJ1-2 and V is TRBV28; D unresolved. The clonotype was recovered from a man in his 70s in good health. CDR3 bases: TGTGCCAGCAGTTCACGGTGGCATGGCTACACCTTC. This encodes CASSSRWHGYTF.